Sequencing of this T cell receptor beta chain was carried out in a study of radiation and T cells in renal cell carcinoma. The time point denotes: blood 4 weeks post-SBRT, at nephrectomy. Indicated treatment: 15 Gy SBRT to primary tumor, nephrectomy 4 weeks later. Nephrectomy followed 15 Gy stereotactic body radiation by 4 weeks. Blood was sampled at baseline, 2 weeks and 4 weeks after SBRT. The patient's renal cell carcinoma had clear cell pathology. CDR1 and CDR2 (germline): MNHEY, SMNVEV (reference sequence). This CDR3 has 13 amino acids. V shed 4 bases and J shed 2 bases, with 8 bases lying between them. Assay used: immunoSEQ multiplex PCR; TCRdb lists only in-frame clones, some missing. The sample contains tens of thousands of clones, roughly 85% of which appear only once.

This sequence originates from a woman aged 55-69 years with renal cell carcinoma. This specimen was blood, taken from a patient whose treatment included radiotherapy and nephrectomy. The genes are TRBV27 and TRBJ1-2; weak D call: TRBD1 (5 bases). The CDR3 loop reads CASSSRGNYGYTF. The CDR3 DNA reads TGTGCCAGCAGTTCAAGGGGCAACTATGGCTACACCTTC.